These 6 T cell receptor beta chains originate from one sample sequenced in a study of T cell responses to AZD1222 COVID-19 vaccine. The repertoire was sequenced with immunoSEQ multiplex PCR; TCRdb's copy has only in-frame clones and lacks some. The data hold about 81,000 clones, with 92% observed a single time. The sequences come from peripheral blood, collected on day 0 of AZD1222 vaccination. Receptor source: an adult in good health.

V gene TRBV28 combines with J gene TRBJ1-1, with 7 bases matching TRBD1. The germline gives CDR1 MDHEN, CDR2 SYDVKM. The CDR3 runs to 14 residues. V dropped 5 bases and J dropped 3; count of bases not matched to a gene: 6. CDR3 in amino acids: CASSEGAEYTEAFF. The CDR3, as DNA: TGTGCCAGCAGTGAGGGGGCGGAGTACACTGAAGCTTTCTTT.

This clone has a single count. V usage is TRBV27 and J usage is TRBJ2-7; 7 bases are a match to TRBD1. Germline trimming cut 7 bases from V and 3 bases from J; bases unmatched to any gene: 12. The CDR3 contains 15 residues. The germline gives CDR1 MNHEY, CDR2 SMNVEV (reference sequence). As DNA, the CDR3 is TGTGCCAGCAACGCCCGGCGAGGGGGCGACTACGAGCAGTACTTC. It yields the protein CASNARRGGDYEQYF.

This clone was recorded only once. The CDR3 DNA is TGTGCCAGCAGCTTAGGGCAAAATTTGGGTGATGGCTACACCTTC. Translating gives CASSLGQNLGDGYTF. This chain connects TRBV7-9 to TRBJ1-2, with D unresolved. Looked up from germline, CDR1 is SEHNR and CDR2 is FQNEAQ (reference sequence). V lost 1 base and J lost 6, with 15 bases in between. The length of the CDR3 is 15 residues.

The J gene is TRBJ2-6, the V gene TRBV7-6; unclear D gene. The CDR3 sequence is 17 residues long. The germline CDR1 and CDR2 sequences are SGHVS and FNYEAQ. Trimming stripped 1 base from V and 0 bases from J, with 10 bases between. CDR3 coding DNA: TGTGCCAGCAGCTTAGTCCGACACGCCTCTGGGGCCAACGTCCTGACTTTC. This translates into CASSLVRHASGANVLTF.

The genes are TRBV7-2 and TRBJ1-1; D unclear. This CDR3 region has 14 residues. CDR1 SGHTA and CDR2 FQGNSA come from the germline V gene. Deletions cut 1 base from V and 2 bases from J, with 8 bases between. The DNA of the CDR3 is TGTGCCAGCAGCTTAGTTTGGAGTAACACTGAAGCTTTCTTT. Translated, it gives CASSLVWSNTEAFF.

V and J are TRBV5-4 and TRBJ1-5; D call uncertain. CDR3 size: 15 residues. Germline V gene data show CDR1 as SGHNT and CDR2 as YYREEE (reference sequence). V lost 4 bases and J lost 1, with 12 bases in between. Written as DNA, the CDR3 is TGTGCCAGCAGCCCAGGACTTGGGAGCAATCAGCCCCAGCATTTT. It encodes CASSPGLGSNQPQHF.